The 20 T cell receptor beta chains below come from one sample, sequenced in a study of cytomegalovirus exposure and HLA in healthy donors. Only in-frame clones appear in the TCRdb table, and some are missing; sequencing was by immunoSEQ multiplex PCR. The sample has under 400,000 clones, about nine tenths seen once. Sequencing was performed on PBMCs. The receptor set was obtained from a woman younger than 30 in good health and CMV-seronegative.

This clone was seen a single time. The chain recombines TRBV7-2 with TRBJ1-2; 7 positions match TRBD1. Germline V CDR1 and CDR2: SGHTA, FQGNSA. This CDR3 is built from 13 residues. V shed 0 bases and J 8 bases; nucleotides not matched to a gene: 3. The CDR3, as DNA: TGTGCCAGCAGCTTAGCGGGGACAGCCGGCTACACCTTC. As protein: CASSLAGTAGYTF.

The chain carries TRBV29-1 and TRBJ2-3, with 7 nucleotides matching TRBD1. In germline, CDR1 is SQVTM, CDR2 ANQGSEA. The ends lost 1 base at V and 2 bases at J; junction bases unmatched: 12. The CDR3 loop spans 17 amino acids. CDR3 protein: CSVEAHTGDLNTDTQYF. In DNA form, the CDR3 reads TGCAGCGTTGAAGCACATACAGGGGACCTTAACACAGATACGCAGTATTTT.

The gene calls are TRBV30 and TRBJ1-3; D ambiguous. The CDR3 length is 14 residues. Germline values: CDR1 GTSNPN, CDR2 SVGIG (reference sequence). V lost 7 bases, J lost 0 bases, and 13 bases lay in between. CDR3 amino acids: CASKDFASGNTIYF. For the CDR3, the DNA is TGTGCCTCAAAGGACTTTGCCTCTGGAAACACCATATATTTT. Looking up the rest from reference TRBV30 and TRBJ1-3 gives the full variable domain: SQTIHQWPATLVQPVGSPLSLECTVEGTSNPNLYWYRQAAGRGLQLLFYSVGIGQISSEVPQNLSASRPQDRQFILSSKKLLLSDSGFYLCASKDFASGNTIYFGEGSWLTVV.

V and J are TRBV11-2 and TRBJ1-2; D remains unclear. This CDR3 contains 15 residues. Trimming took off 1 base at V and 6 bases at J, with 15 bases between the two ends. Germline CDR1 and CDR2: SGHAT and FQNNGV. CDR3 in DNA: TGTGCCAGCAGCTTAGTAGACGGAGTGATGGATGGCTACACCTTC. Translation: CASSLVDGVMDGYTF.

J is TRBJ1-1 and V is TRBV27; D might be TRBD1 (5 bases). Trimming removed 1 base at V and 1 base at J, with 10 bases between. This CDR3 contains 15 residues. Germline V gives CDR1 MNHEY, CDR2 SMNVEV (reference sequence). CDR3 loop: CASSLWGTGNTEAFF. As DNA, the CDR3 is TGTGCCAGCAGTTTATGGGGTACAGGGAACACTGAAGCTTTCTTT.

Concerning this clone: The identical CDR3 is also encoded by other nucleotide sequences in the sample. The J gene is TRBJ2-7, the V gene TRBV7-2; D unresolved. V was pared by 5 bases and J by 1 base, with 3 bases between. Germline CDR1 and CDR2: SGHTA and FQGNSA. The CDR3 has 11 residues. CDR3 in DNA: TGTGCCAGCAGCCCTTCCTACGAGCAGTACTTC. Translated: CASSPSYEQYF.

The chain has TRBV25-1 and TRBJ2-7, with a possible D match to TRBD1 (5 bases). The germline V gene has CDR1 MGHDK and CDR2 SYGVNS. There are 14 residues in the CDR3. Deletions cut 0 bases from V and 7 bases from J, with 13 bases between. CDR3 sequence: CASSEYRQSGEQYF. In DNA form, the CDR3 reads TGTGCCAGCAGTGAATATCGACAGAGTGGTGAGCAGTACTTC.

J is TRBJ2-2 and V is TRBV29-1; D gene ambiguous. Trimming removed 6 bases from V and 5 bases from J, with 19 bases in between. CDR3 length: 15 amino acids. CDR1 and CDR2 from the germline V gene are SQVTM and ANQGSEA. CDR3 sequence reads: CSVAVRHSTTGELFF. As DNA, the CDR3 is TGCAGCGTCGCTGTGAGACACTCGACAACCGGGGAGCTGTTTTTT.

The chain carries TRBV7-9 and TRBJ2-3; 10 nucleotides agree with TRBD2. V shed 6 bases, J shed 5 bases, and the junction held 14 bases outside the gene matches. The CDR3 covers 17 residues. Germline V gene lookup returns CDR1 SEHNR and CDR2 FQNEAQ (reference sequence). The CDR3 sequence: CASRTSLKRGGRDTQYF. In DNA form, the CDR3 reads TGTGCCAGCAGGACTTCGTTAAAGCGGGGGGGCCGAGATACGCAGTATTTT.

V is TRBV4-1 and J is TRBJ1-1, with D possibly matching TRBD1 (5 bases). There are 15 residues in the CDR3. Looked up from germline, CDR1 is MGHRA and CDR2 is YSYEKL. Trimming pared 6 bases from V and 0 bases from J, leaving 14 bases between. CDR3: CASRPRQQMNTEAFF. Here the CDR3 DNA reads TGCGCCAGCAGACCAAGACAGCAAATGAACACTGAAGCTTTCTTT.

The V gene is TRBV4-1, the J gene TRBJ1-2; 8 nucleotides line up with TRBD1. The J segment lost 4 bases and the V segment lost 0 bases, leaving 10 bases of the junction unmatched. The CDR3 sequence is 17 residues long. Germline CDR1 is MGHRA and CDR2 is YSYEKL. The CDR3 loop reads CASSQDLWDRTVYGYTF. CDR3 DNA: TGCGCCAGCAGCCAAGATTTATGGGACAGGACTGTCTATGGCTACACCTTC.

This chain joins TRBV6-5 and TRBJ1-5; TRBD1 is a possible D gene (6 bases). The length of the CDR3 is 14 residues. Looked up from germline, CDR1 is MNHEY and CDR2 is SVGAGI. V shed 8 bases and J shed 2 bases, with 13 bases lying between them. In DNA form, the CDR3 reads TGTGCCAGCGGGGCTAAGGGGGGCAATCAGCCCCAGCATTTT. This codes for CASGAKGGNQPQHF.

The rearrangement uses TRBV10-3 and TRBJ1-1, with 9 positions matching TRBD1. V gave up 2 bases and J gave up 6 bases; unmatched junction bases: 7. Germline V lookup: CDR1 ENHRY, CDR2 SYGVKD. The CDR3 loop spans 15 amino acids. This chain's CDR3 is CAISELGTGFSEAFF. CDR3 bases: TGTGCCATCAGTGAGCTTGGGACAGGGTTCTCTGAAGCTTTCTTT.

V and J are TRBV5-1 and TRBJ2-1; tentative D call: TRBD2 (5 bases). There are 14 residues in the CDR3. The V and J ends lost 6 bases and 0 bases respectively, with 10 bases between them. Germline CDR1 and CDR2: SGHRS and YFSETQ. DNA of the CDR3: TGCGCCAGCAAGGTCGGGGACTCCTACAATGAGCAGTTCTTC. Translating gives CASKVGDSYNEQFF. Full variable domain (missing parts from reference TRBV5-1 and TRBJ2-1): KAGVTQTPRYLIKTRGQQVTLSCSPISGHRSVSWYQQTPGQGLQFLFEYFSETQRNKGNFPGRFSGRQFSNSRSEMNVSTLELGDSALYLCASKVGDSYNEQFFGPGTRLTVL.

The chain links TRBV10-1 to TRBJ1-1, with 10 bases identical to TRBD1. CDR1 and CDR2 from the germline V gene are WNHNN and SYGVQD (reference sequence). V trimming: 4 bases; J trimming: 8 bases; junction bases outside the gene matches: 7. The CDR3 length is 14 residues. CDR3 nucleotides: TGCGCCAGCAGTGGGACAGGGGGTTCGATGGAAGCTTTCTTT. This encodes CASSGTGGSMEAFF.

The chain has TRBV2 and TRBJ2-7; TRBD1 matches 9 bases. The V gene's germline CDR1 is SNHLY and CDR2 FYNNEI. This CDR3 comprises 14 residues. V shed 8 bases and J 2 bases; nucleotides not matched to a gene: 7. The CDR3: CASVPQGAPYEQYF. DNA of the CDR3: TGTGCCAGCGTCCCACAGGGGGCCCCCTACGAGCAGTACTTC.

V and J are TRBV11-2 and TRBJ2-2, with 8 bases that match TRBD1. The germline V gene encodes CDR1 SGHAT and CDR2 FQNNGV. The ends lost 3 bases at V and 6 bases at J; junction bases unmatched: 12. CDR3 length: 17 residues. Written as DNA, the CDR3 is TGTGCCAGCAGCTTGGGCAGGGGGCGATTTAGTGCCGGGGAGCTGTTTTTT. This sequence encodes CASSLGRGRFSAGELFF.

This clone was observed a few times. The junction shows a germline mismatch at one end, possibly a read error. The V call is TRBV19, the J call TRBJ1-1, with D possibly matching TRBD1 (5 bases). The CDR3 length is 12 residues. Germline CDR1 reads LNHDA; CDR2 reads SQIVND (reference sequence). In DNA form, the CDR3 reads TGTGCCAGTGATAACAGGTTAACTGGAGCTTTCTTT. Translated: CASDNRLTGAFF.

The chain employs TRBV18 and TRBJ1-5; the D is unclear. Germline loops: CDR1 KGHSH, CDR2 LQKENI. The CDR3 consists of 16 residues. The V gene lost 3 bases and the J gene lost 7 bases, with 19 bases spanning the gap. The DNA of the CDR3 is TGTGCCAGCTCACCGGGTCCCCCGAACGGCGGGCAGCCCCAGCATTTT. It codes for CASSPGPPNGGQPQHF.

The rearrangement links TRBV27 to TRBJ1-1; 8 nucleotides match TRBD1. With 4 bases clipped from V and 4 bases from J, the junction kept 11 bases outside the gene matches. Per germline, CDR1 MNHEY and CDR2 SMNVEV (reference sequence). This CDR3 comprises 16 residues. The chain's CDR3 is CASSSRSRGLGTEAFF. The CDR3 DNA sequence: TGTGCCAGCAGTTCTCGTAGCAGGGGGCTTGGCACTGAAGCTTTCTTT.